One T cell receptor (beta chain) is described in this entry. Its matching antigen is unknown. This sample stems from a study of cytomegalovirus exposure and HLA in healthy donors. Broader study findings: Earlier findings revealed that most TCR beta V segments proved productive either about 87% or about 30% of the time. Cytomegalovirus association was assigned to more than 150 TCR beta chains. Across donors, most TCRs were seen rarely, yet some public ones were widespread.

Primers included in the PCR were 60 Vbeta and 13 Jbeta primers. Data came from immunoSEQ multiplex PCR; TCRdb stores just in-frame clones and leaves some out. The sample includes roughly 96,000 clones, around 79% of them seen just once. Trimming cost V 5 bases and J 1 base, with 9 bases left between them. Germline loops: CDR1 SGHRS, CDR2 YFSETQ. The CDR3 runs to 13 residues. The clonotype was recovered from a woman in her 70s in good health and CMV-seropositive. The V gene is TRBV5-1, the J gene TRBJ1-1; D is perhaps TRBD1 (5 bases). Sequencing was performed on PBMCs. CDR3 residues: CASRPGENTEAFF. CDR3 in DNA: TGCGCCAGCAGACCGGGGGAGAACACTGAAGCTTTCTTT. Full variable domain (missing parts from reference TRBV5-1 and TRBJ1-1): KAGVTQTPRYLIKTRGQQVTLSCSPISGHRSVSWYQQTPGQGLQFLFEYFSETQRNKGNFPGRFSGRQFSNSRSEMNVSTLELGDSALYLCASRPGENTEAFFGQGTRLTVV.